This T cell receptor beta chain was retrieved from a study of molecular identifiers for immune sequencing clone quantification. Overall study: For replicates, RNA isolated from approximately 22,000 or 94,000 naive CD8 cells was divided into five portions, of which four were sequenced. Findings and caveats of the study: Whereas naive cells kept under 1% of molecules in clones above 20 RNA copies, such clones held over 97% in effectors.

Previously described methods and listed TCR primers produced bulk TCR libraries. MiXCR, run by TCRdb on the PCR reads, gives a single entry per CDR3 protein. In the table there are about 100,000 distinct CDR3 sequences, roughly a third of which are singletons. Sorted naive CD8 T cells were those defined as CD8+CD4-CCR7+CD45RA+. As concerns this clonotype: The antigen remains unidentified. A much larger clone is a single base away; this may be a read error.

This TCR was recovered from a human donor in good health. Some libraries in this study had Jurkat cell RNA spiked in. Sequences were obtained from naive CD8+ T cells from blood, with Jurkat cell RNA spiked in. Noted subset: FACS-sorted CD8+CD4-CCR7+CD45RA+ naive T cells.

CDR3 protein: CACSFQVWAKNIQYF. The CDR3 DNA is TGTGCCTGCAGTTTTCAGGTTTGGGCCAAAAACATTCAGTACTTC. The chain combines TRBV28 with TRBJ2-4; D unresolved. CDR1 and CDR2 from the germline V gene are MDHEN and SYDVKM. CDR3 length: 15 amino acids. Full variable domain (outside the CDR3, taken from reference TRBV28 and TRBJ2-4): DVKVTQSSRYLVKRTGEKVFLECVQDMDHENMFWYRQDPGLGLRLIYFSYDVKMKEKGDIPEGYSVSREKKERFSLILESASTNQTSMYLCACSFQVWAKNIQYFGAGTRLSVL.